The T cell receptor beta chain described here comes from a study of cytomegalovirus exposure and HLA in healthy donors. Notes on the study in general: The authors reported that TCR beta sequences could predict HLA-A and HLA-B alleles. These predictions were accurate for most subjects in the first cohort. An analysis was carried out at a later point. It showed that HLA-associated TCR beta chains were more clonally expanded than equally common non-associated chains. The investigators catalogued 164 TCR beta chains as cytomegalovirus-associated. V- and J-gene trimming of TCR beta was linked (in a later analysis) to a missense DCLRE1C variant.

Unmatched junction bases numbered 5, after V lost 6 bases and J lost 3 bases. The CDR3 is made up of 14 amino acids. Germline assignment: CDR1 LNHDA and CDR2 SQIVND (reference sequence). The PCR ran on 60 Vbeta and 13 Jbeta primers. Generated by immunoSEQ multiplex PCR, the TCRdb table keeps only in-frame clones and is missing some. This repertoire shows 130,000 to 150,000 clones, over 8% found once; its top ten account for 1.8%. Concerning this clone itself: Its antigen is as yet unknown.

The chain employs TRBV19 and TRBJ1-5, with 7 bases that match TRBD1. The origin of this receptor is a male donor in good health and CMV-seronegative. The sample taken for sequencing was PBMCs. The CDR3 bases are TGTGCCAGTAGGGCAGGGGGATACAATCAGCCCCAGCATTTT. Translating it yields CASRAGGYNQPQHF.